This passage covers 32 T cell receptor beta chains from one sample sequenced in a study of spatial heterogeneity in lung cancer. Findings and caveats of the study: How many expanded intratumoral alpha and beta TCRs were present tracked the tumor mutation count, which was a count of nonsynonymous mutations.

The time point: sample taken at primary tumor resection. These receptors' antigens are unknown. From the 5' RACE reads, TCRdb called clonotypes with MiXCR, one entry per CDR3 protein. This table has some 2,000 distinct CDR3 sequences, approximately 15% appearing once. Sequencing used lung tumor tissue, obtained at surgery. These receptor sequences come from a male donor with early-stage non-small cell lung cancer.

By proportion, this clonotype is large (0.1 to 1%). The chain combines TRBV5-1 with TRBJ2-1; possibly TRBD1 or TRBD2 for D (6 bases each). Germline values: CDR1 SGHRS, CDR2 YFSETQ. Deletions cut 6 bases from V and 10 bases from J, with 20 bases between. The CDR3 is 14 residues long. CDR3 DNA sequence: TGCGCCAGCACCGTGGGGGGCGGTATAGGCGAGCAGTTCTTC. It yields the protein CASTVGGGIGEQFF.

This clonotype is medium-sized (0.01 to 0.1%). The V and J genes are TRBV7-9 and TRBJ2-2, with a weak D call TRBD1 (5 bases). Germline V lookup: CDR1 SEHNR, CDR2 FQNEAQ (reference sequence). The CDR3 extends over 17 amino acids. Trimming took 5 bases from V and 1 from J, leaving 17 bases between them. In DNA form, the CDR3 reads TGTGCCAGCAGCCCAGACCCCGGACATGGGAACACCGGGGAGCTGTTTTTT. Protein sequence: CASSPDPGHGNTGELFF.

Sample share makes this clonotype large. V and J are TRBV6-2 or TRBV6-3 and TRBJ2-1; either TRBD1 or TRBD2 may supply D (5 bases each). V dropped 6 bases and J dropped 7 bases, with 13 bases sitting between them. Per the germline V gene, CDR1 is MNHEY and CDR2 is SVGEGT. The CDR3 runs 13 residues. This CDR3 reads CASSQGRLNEQFF. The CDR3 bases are TGTGCCAGCAGCCAGGGACGGTTGAATGAGCAGTTCTTC.

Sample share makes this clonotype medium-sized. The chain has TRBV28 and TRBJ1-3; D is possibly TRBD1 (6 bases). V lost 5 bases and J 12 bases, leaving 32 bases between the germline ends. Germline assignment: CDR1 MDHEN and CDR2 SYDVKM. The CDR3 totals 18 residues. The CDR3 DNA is TGTGCCAGCAGTCCTAGCTCTGGAAACGGGTTGTGGGGGCGCGGCATATATTTT. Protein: CASSPSSGNGLWGRGIYF. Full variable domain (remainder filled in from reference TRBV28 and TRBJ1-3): DVKVTQSSRYLVKRTGEKVFLECVQDMDHENMFWYRQDPGLGLRLIYFSYDVKMKEKGDIPEGYSVSREKKERFSLILESASTNQTSMYLCASSPSSGNGLWGRGIYFGEGSWLTVV.

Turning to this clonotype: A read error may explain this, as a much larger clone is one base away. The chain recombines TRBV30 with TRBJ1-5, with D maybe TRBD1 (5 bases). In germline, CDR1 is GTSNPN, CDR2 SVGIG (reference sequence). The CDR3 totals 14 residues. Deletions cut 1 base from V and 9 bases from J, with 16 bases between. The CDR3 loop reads CAWSDGGDGRPQHF. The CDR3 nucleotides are TGTGCCTGGAGTGACGGGGGAGATGGGCGGCCCCAGCATTTT.

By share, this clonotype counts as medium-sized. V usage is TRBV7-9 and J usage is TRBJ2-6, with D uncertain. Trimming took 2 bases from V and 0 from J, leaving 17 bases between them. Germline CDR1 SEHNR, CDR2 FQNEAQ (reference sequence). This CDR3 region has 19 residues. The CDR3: CASSLFRRTPDSGANVLTF. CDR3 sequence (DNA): TGTGCCAGCAGCTTATTTCGACGGACCCCAGACTCTGGGGCCAACGTCCTGACTTTC.

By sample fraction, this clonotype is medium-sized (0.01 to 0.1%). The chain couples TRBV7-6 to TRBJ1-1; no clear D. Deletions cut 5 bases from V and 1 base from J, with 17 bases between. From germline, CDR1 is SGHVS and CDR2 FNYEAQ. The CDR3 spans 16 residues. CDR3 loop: CASSPKEWSTNTEAFF. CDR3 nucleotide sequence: TGTGCCAGCAGCCCCAAGGAGTGGAGTACGAACACTGAAGCTTTCTTT.

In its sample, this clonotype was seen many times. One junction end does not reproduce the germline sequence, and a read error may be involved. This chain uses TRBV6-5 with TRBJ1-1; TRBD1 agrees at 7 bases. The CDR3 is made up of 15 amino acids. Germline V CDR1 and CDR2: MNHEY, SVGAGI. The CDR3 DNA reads TGTGCCAGCAGATACTCGGACAGGAGGAACACTGAAGCTTTCTTT. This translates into CASRYSDRRNTEAFF.

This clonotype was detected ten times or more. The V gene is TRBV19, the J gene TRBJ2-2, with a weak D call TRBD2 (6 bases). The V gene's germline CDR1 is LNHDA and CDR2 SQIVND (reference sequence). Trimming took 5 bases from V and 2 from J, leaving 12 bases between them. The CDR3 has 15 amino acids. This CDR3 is CASSARDSNTGELFF. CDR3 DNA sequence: TGTGCCAGTAGTGCCCGGGACTCAAACACCGGGGAGCTGTTTTTT. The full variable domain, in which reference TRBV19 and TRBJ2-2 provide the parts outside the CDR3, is DGGITQSPKYLFRKEGQNVTLSCEQNLNHDAMYWYRQDPGQGLRLIYYSQIVNDFQKGDIAEGYSVSREKKESFPLTVTSAQKNPTAFYLCASSARDSNTGELFFGEGSRLTVL.

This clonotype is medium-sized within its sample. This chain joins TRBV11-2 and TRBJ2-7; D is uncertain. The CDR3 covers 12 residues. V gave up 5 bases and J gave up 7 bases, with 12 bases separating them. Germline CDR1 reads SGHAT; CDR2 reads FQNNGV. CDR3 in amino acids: CASSPRLREQYF. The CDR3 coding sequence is TGTGCCAGCAGCCCTAGACTGCGGGAGCAGTACTTC.

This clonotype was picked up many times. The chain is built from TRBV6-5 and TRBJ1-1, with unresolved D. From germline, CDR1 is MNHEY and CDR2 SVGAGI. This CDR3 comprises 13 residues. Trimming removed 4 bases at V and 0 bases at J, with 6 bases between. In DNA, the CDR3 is TGTGCCAGCAGTTTGTCCGTGAACACTGAAGCTTTCTTT. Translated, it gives CASSLSVNTEAFF.

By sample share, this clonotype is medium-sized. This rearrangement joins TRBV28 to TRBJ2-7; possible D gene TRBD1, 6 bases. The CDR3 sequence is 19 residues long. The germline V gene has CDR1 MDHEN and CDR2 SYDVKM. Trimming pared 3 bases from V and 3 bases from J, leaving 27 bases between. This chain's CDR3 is CASSFFTTSSGHPLYEQYF. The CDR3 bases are TGTGCCAGCAGTTTCTTCACGACCTCCTCGGGACACCCTCTCTACGAGCAGTACTTC. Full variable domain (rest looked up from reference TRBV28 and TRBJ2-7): DVKVTQSSRYLVKRTGEKVFLECVQDMDHENMFWYRQDPGLGLRLIYFSYDVKMKEKGDIPEGYSVSREKKERFSLILESASTNQTSMYLCASSFFTTSSGHPLYEQYFGPGTRLTVT.

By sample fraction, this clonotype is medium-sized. The CDR3: CASSPTGTDYGYTF. CDR3 in DNA: TGTGCCAGCTCACCGACCGGGACAGACTATGGCTACACCTTC. The chain recombines TRBV18 with TRBJ1-2; TRBD1 matches at 7 bases. The CDR3 has 14 residues. After removal of 3 bases from V and 3 bases from J, the junction contained 4 bases not matched to a gene. CDR1 is KGHSH and CDR2 is LQKENI in the germline V gene.

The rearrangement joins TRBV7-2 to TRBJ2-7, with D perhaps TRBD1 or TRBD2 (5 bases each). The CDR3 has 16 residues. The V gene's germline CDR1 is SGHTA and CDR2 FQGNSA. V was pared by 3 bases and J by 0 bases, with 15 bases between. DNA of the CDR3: TGTGCCAGCAGCTTCCGACCGGGGCAGTTCTCCTACGAGCAGTACTTC. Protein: CASSFRPGQFSYEQYF.

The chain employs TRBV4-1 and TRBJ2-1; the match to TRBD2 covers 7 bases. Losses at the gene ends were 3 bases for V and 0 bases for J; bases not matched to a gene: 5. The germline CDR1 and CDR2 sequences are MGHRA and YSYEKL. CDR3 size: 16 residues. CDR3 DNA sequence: TGCGCCAGCAGCCAGACGGGACTAAACTCCTACAATGAGCAGTTCTTC. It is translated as CASSQTGLNSYNEQFF.

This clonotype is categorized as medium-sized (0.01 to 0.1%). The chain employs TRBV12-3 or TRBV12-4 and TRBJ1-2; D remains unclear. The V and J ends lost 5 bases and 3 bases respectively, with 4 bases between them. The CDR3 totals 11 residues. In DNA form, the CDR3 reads TGTGCCAGCAGTATCTACTATGGCTACACCTTC. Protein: CASSIYYGYTF.

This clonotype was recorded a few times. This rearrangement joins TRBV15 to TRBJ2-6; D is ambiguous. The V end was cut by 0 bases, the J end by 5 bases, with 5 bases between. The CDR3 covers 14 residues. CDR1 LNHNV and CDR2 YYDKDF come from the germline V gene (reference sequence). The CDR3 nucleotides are TGTGCCACCAGCAGAGAGCGTAGGGCCAACGTCCTGACTTTC. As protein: CATSRERRANVLTF.

CDR3 in amino acids: CASSEGHTNTEAFF. CDR3 nucleotides: TGTGCCAGCAGCGAGGGACACACAAACACTGAAGCTTTCTTT. The chain combines TRBV9 with TRBJ1-1; D might be TRBD1 (6 bases). Germline V lookup: CDR1 SGDLS, CDR2 YYNGEE. Trimming pared 3 bases from V and 2 bases from J, leaving 11 bases between. The CDR3 consists of 14 residues.

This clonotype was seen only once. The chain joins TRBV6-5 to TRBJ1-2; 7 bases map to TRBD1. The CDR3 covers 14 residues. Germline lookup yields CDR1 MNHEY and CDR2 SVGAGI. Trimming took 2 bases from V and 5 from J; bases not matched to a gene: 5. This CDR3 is CASSYTTGRYGYTF. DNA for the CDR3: TGTGCCAGCAGTTACACGACAGGGAGATATGGCTACACCTTC.

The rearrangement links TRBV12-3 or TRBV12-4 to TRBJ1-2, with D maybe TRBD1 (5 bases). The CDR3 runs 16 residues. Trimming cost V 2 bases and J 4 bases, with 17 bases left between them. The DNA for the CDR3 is TGTGCCAGCAGTTTAACTCCCCCTACAGACAGCTATGGCTACACCTTC. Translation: CASSLTPPTDSYGYTF.

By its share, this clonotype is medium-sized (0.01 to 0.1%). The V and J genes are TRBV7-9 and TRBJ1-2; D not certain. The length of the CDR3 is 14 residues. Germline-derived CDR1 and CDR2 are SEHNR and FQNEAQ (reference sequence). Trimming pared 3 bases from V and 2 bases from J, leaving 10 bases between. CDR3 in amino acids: CASSLGRVNYGYTF. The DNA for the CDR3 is TGTGCCAGCAGCTTGGGGAGAGTAAACTATGGCTACACCTTC.

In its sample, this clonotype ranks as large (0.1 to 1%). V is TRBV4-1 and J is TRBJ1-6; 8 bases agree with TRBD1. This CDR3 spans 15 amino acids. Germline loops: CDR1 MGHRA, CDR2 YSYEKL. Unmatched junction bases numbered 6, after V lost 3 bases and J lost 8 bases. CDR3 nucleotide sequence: TGCGCCAGCAGCCACCGGACAGGGTGGCATTCACCCCTCCACTTT. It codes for CASSHRTGWHSPLHF.

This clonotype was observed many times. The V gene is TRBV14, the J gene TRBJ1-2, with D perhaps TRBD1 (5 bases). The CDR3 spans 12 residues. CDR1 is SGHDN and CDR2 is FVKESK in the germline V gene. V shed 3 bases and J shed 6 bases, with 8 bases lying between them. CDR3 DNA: TGTGCCAGCAGCCAGGGGGGGGATGGCTACACCTTC. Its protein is CASSQGGDGYTF.

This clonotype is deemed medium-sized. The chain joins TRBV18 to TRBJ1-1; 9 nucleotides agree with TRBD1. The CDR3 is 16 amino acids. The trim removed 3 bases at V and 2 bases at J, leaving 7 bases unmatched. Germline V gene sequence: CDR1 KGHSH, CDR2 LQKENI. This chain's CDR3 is CASSPRAQGANTEAFF. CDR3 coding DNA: TGTGCCAGCTCACCCCGAGCACAGGGGGCTAACACTGAAGCTTTCTTT.

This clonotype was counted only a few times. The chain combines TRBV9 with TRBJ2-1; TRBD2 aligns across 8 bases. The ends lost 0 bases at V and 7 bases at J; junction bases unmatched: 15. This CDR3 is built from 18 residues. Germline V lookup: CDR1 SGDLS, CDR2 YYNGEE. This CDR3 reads CASSVAPSGLGAANEQFF. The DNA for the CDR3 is TGTGCCAGCAGCGTAGCGCCTAGCGGGCTGGGGGCGGCAAATGAGCAGTTCTTC.

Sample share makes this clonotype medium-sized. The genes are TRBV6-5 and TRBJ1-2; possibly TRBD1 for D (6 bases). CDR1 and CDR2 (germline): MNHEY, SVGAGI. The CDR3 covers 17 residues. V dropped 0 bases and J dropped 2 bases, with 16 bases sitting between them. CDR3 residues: CASSYSKTRGVNYGYTF. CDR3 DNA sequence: TGTGCCAGCAGTTACTCGAAAACGAGGGGGGTGAACTATGGCTACACCTTC.

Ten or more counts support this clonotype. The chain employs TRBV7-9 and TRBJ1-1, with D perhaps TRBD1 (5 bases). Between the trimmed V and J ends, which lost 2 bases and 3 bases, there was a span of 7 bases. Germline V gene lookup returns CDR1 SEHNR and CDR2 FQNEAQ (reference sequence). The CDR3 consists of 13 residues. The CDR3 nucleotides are TGTGCCAGCAGCTTATCGGGGGACACTGAAGCTTTCTTT. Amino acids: CASSLSGDTEAFF.

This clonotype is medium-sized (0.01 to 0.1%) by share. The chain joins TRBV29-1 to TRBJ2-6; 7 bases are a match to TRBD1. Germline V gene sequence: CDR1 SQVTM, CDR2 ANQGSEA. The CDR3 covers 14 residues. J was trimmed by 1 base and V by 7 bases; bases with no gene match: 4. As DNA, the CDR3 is TGCAGCGCCGCACAGGGGTCTGGGGCCAACGTCCTGACTTTC. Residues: CSAAQGSGANVLTF.

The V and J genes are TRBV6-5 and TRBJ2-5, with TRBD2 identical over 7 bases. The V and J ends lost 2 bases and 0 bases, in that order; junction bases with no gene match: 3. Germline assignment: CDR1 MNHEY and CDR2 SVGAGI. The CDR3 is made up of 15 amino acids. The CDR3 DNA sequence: TGTGCCAGCAGTTACGGGGGGGACCACCAAGAGACCCAGTACTTC. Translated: CASSYGGDHQETQYF.

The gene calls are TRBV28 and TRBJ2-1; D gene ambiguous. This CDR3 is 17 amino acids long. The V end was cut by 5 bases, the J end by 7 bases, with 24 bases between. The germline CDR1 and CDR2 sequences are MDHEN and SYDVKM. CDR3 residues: CASSLWVARRMGNEQFF. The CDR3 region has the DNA TGTGCCAGCAGTCTTTGGGTAGCTCGGAGAATGGGGAATGAGCAGTTCTTC.

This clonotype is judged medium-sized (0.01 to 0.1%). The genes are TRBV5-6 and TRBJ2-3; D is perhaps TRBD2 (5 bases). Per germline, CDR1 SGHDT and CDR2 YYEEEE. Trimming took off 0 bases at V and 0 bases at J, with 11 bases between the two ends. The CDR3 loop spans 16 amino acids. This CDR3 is CASSLGSGVSTDTQYF. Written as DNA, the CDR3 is TGTGCCAGCAGCTTGGGATCCGGGGTGAGCACAGATACGCAGTATTTT.

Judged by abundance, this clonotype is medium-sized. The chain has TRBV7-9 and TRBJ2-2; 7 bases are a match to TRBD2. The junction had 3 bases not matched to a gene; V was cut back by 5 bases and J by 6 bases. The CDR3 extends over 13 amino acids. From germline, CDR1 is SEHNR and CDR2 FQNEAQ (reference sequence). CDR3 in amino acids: CASSQSGAGELFF. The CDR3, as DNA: TGTGCCAGCAGCCAGAGCGGGGCCGGGGAGCTGTTTTTT.